Below, 7 T cell receptor beta chains from the same sample are listed, as sequenced in a study of blood T cells in healthy people across ages. The second PCR ran about 6 to 12 cycles with a sample-barcoded 5' primer and J-beta primers. One entry per CDR3 protein, called by TCRdb with MiXCR from the 5' RACE reads. The sample lists about 1.6 million distinct CDR3 sequences; about 32% were seen once. Sequencing was performed on blood. The receptors here all came from a woman aged 25 to 45 in good health.

The chain links TRBV29-1 to TRBJ2-5; TRBD1 matches 8 bases. Per germline, CDR1 SQVTM and CDR2 ANQGSEA. J was trimmed by 4 bases and V by 6 bases; bases with no gene match: 10. There are 14 residues in the CDR3. CDR3 sequence (DNA): TGCAGCGTACTAAAACAGACAGGGGCAGAGACCCAGTACTTC. Translation gives CSVLKQTGAETQYF. The full variable domain, in which reference TRBV29-1 and TRBJ2-5 provide the parts outside the CDR3, is SAVISQKPSRDICQRGTSLTIQCQVDSQVTMMFWYRQQPGQSLTLIATANQGSEATYESGFVIDKFPISRPNLTFSTLTVSNMSPEDSSIYLCSVLKQTGAETQYFGPGTRLLVL.

This clonotype was found a few times. This rearrangement joins TRBV10-3 to TRBJ2-2; D gene ambiguous. The CDR3 runs 15 residues. The germline V gene has CDR1 ENHRY and CDR2 SYGVKD. With 3 bases removed from V and 6 bases from J, the gap between germline ends came to 14 bases. The CDR3 DNA follows: TGTGCCATCAGTGAAACGAAGGTCATGGCCGGGGAGCTGTTTTTT. This codes for CAISETKVMAGELFF.

V and J are TRBV20-1 and TRBJ2-6; D is undetermined. Trimming removed 6 bases from V and 2 bases from J, with 11 bases in between. Germline V gene data show CDR1 as DFQATT and CDR2 as SNEGSKA (reference sequence). The CDR3 totals 14 residues. The CDR3 nucleotides read TGCAGTGCCAACGGCCAAGCTGGGGCCAACGTCCTGACTTTC. This encodes CSANGQAGANVLTF.

The rearrangement joins TRBV9 to TRBJ1-1; 7 bases map to TRBD1. This CDR3 spans 18 amino acids. Germline CDR1 reads SGDLS; CDR2 reads YYNGEE. Trimming at V came to 3 bases and at J to 4 bases, leaving 18 bases not matched to a gene. The CDR3 region is CASSGQKGQPFRFTEAFF. The CDR3 nucleotides are TGTGCCAGCAGCGGGCAAAAGGGACAGCCGTTTAGATTCACTGAAGCTTTCTTT.

V and J are TRBV5-1 and TRBJ2-1; D gene unclear. There are 15 residues in the CDR3. The germline gives CDR1 SGHRS, CDR2 YFSETQ. V lost 4 bases and J lost 0, with 11 bases in between. In DNA form, the CDR3 reads TGCGCCAGCAGCGTCCGGGCAAGCTCCTACAATGAGCAGTTCTTC. It encodes CASSVRASSYNEQFF.

As for this clonotype: This may be a read error: a much more frequent sequence differs by one nucleotide. V is TRBV15 and J is TRBJ2-4; unclear D gene. Germline V gene data show CDR1 as LNHNV and CDR2 as YYDKDF (reference sequence). The CDR3 has 11 residues. The CDR3 here is CVTSRENIQYF. The CDR3 coding sequence is TGTGTCACCAGCAGAGAAAACATTCAGTACTTC. Full variable domain (missing parts from reference TRBV15 and TRBJ2-4): DAMVIQNPRYQVTQFGKPVTLSCSQTLNHNVMYWYQQKSSQAPKLLFHYYDKDFNNEADTPDNFQSRRPNTSFCFLDIRSPGLGDTAMYLCVTSRENIQYFGAGTRLSVL.

This clonotype has just a few counts. This chain connects TRBV4-1 to TRBJ2-5, with D possibly called TRBD1 or TRBD2 (6 bases each). CDR1 is MGHRA and CDR2 is YSYEKL in the germline V gene. The ends were cut back, 4 bases at V and 1 base at J, with 16 bases in the middle. The CDR3 is made up of 16 amino acids. The CDR3 nucleotides read TGCGCCAGCAGCCCGCAGGTGGGGGGCCGCCAAGAGACCCAGTACTTC. Protein: CASSPQVGGRQETQYF.